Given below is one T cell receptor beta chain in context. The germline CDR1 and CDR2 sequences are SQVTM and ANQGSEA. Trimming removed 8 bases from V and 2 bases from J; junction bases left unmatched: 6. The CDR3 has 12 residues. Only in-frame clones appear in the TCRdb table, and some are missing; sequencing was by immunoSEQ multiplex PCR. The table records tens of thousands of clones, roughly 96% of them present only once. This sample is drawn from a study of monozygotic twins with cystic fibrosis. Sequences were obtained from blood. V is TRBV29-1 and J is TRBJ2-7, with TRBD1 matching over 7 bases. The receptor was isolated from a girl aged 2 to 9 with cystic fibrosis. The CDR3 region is CSLDRATYEQYF. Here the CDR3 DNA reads TGCAGCCTCGACAGGGCTACCTACGAGCAGTACTTC.